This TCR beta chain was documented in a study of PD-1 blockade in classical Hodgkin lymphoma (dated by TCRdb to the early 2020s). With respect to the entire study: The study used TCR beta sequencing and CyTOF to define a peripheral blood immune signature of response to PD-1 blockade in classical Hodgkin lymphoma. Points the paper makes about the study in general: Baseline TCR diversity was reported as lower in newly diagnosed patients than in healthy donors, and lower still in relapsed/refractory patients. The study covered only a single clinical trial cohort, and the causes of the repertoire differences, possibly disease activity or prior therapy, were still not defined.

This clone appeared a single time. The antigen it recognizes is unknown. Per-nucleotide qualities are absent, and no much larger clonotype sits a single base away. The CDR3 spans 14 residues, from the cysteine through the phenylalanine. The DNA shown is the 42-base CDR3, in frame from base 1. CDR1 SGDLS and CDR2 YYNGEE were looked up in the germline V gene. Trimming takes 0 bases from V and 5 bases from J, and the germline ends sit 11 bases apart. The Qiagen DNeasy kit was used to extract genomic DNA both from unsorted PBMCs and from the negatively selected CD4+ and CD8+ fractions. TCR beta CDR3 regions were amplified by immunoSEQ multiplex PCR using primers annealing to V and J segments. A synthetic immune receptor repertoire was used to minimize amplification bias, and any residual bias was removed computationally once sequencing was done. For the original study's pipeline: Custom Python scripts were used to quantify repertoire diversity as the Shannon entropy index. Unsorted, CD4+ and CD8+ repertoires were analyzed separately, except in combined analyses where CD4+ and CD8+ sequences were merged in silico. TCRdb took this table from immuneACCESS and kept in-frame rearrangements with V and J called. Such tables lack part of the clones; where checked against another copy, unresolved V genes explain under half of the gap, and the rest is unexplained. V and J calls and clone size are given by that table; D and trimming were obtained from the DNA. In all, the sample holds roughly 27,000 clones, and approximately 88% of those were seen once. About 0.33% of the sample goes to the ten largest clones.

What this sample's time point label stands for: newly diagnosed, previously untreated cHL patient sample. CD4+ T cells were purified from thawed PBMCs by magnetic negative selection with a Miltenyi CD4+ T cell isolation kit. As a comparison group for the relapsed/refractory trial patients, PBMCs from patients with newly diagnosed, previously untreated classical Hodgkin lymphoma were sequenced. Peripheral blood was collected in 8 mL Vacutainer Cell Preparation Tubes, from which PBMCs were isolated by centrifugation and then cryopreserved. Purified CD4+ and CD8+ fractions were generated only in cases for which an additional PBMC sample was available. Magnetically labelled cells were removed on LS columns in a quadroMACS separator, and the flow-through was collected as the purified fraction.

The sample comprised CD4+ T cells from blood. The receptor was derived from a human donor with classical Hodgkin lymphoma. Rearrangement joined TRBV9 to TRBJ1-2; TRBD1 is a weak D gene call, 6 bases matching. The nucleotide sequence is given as TGTGCCAGCAGCGTAGGGCGGGGGCAGTATGGCTACACCTTC. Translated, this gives CASSVGRGQYGYTF.